This TCR beta chain came from a study of cytomegalovirus exposure and HLA in healthy donors. About the research overall: Unique TCR beta sequences numbering 95 million to 130 million came from roughly 180 million T cells in an earlier analysis.

The CDR3 has 15 amino acids. J lost 3 bases, V lost 0 bases, and 3 bases had no gene match. Per the germline V gene, CDR1 is SGHRS and CDR2 is YFSETQ. Both 60 Vbeta primers and 13 Jbeta primers went into the PCR. Original data processing: About 83 million unique TCR beta chains, 9 million to 11 million shared, were counted in a later analysis. Here immunoSEQ multiplex PCR was the method, and the copy in TCRdb shows in-frame clones only, minus some. V and J calls and clone size follow that table, whereas D and trimming were derived from the DNA. The data show about 150,000 clones, around 80% seen once. Study conclusions and caveats: In a later analysis, across HLA loci, associated TCR counts were highest for DRB1, lowest for HLA-C. Reported results showed that the classifier diagnosed cytomegalovirus status with high specificity and sensitivity.

Points on this clone: Its antigen remains unknown.

This clonotype was sampled from a woman aged 40 to 49 in good health and CMV-seropositive. The chain recombines TRBV5-1 with TRBJ1-5, with 7 positions matching TRBD1. Sequenced sample: PBMCs. CDR3 DNA sequence: TGCGCCAGCAGCTTGGGTGACAGGGACAATCAGCCCCAGCATTTT. It encodes CASSLGDRDNQPQHF.